This is a list of T cell receptor beta chains from one sample in a study of vaccination effects on CD4 cells after COVID-19. Repertoires were generated with immunoSEQ multiplex PCR, while TCRdb's copy carries only in-frame clones and drops some. The table shows roughly 40,000 clones, with about 67% occurring only once. These receptors are not linked to any known antigen. This material consisted of CD4+ T cells from PBMCs cultured without peptide, taken after COVID-19 vaccination. The receptors derive from a human donor who received a COVID-19 vaccine. CDR3s include the opening cysteine and the closing phenylalanine or tryptophan. A D gene is named only where the DNA matches it firmly. Only part of the rows carry a size: once, few, many, or a class if the clone is expanded.

D gene,J gene,V gene,clone size,CDR3 DNA,CDR3 protein
TRBD1,TRBJ2-7,TRBV6-5,-,TGTGCCAGCAGTTACCGAGGGACAGTAAACGAGCAGTACTTC,CASSYRGTVNEQYF
TRBD2,TRBJ2-3,TRBV27,-,TGTGCCAGCAGTTCCCCTCTCCGGGAGGGCAGGAATACGCAGTATTTT,CASSSPLREGRNTQYF
-,TRBJ1-3,TRBV18,few,TGTGCCAGCTCACCGACGCACCGGGACGGAAGAAACACCATATATTTT,CASSPTHRDGRNTIYF
-,TRBJ1-1,TRBV18,-,TGTGCCAGCTCACCACGATTGGACTCAAGGAAAACTGAAGCTTTCTTT,CASSPRLDSRKTEAFF
-,TRBJ1-5,TRBV19,-,TGTGCCAGTGCTCAGTCCGAAGGCAATCAGCCCCAGCATTTT,CASAQSEGNQPQHF
TRBD2,TRBJ2-7,TRBV24-1,-,TGTGCCACCAGTTCGATCGTTGGGAGGGCCTACGAGCAGTACTTC,CATSSIVGRAYEQYF
-,TRBJ1-3,TRBV6-5,-,TGTGCCAGCAGTTACAGGAGCTCTGGAAACACCATATATTTT,CASSYRSSGNTIYF
-,TRBJ2-6,TRBV2,-,TGTGCCAGCAGTGGTGGCGGTGGGGCCAACGTCCTGACTTTC,CASSGGGGANVLTF
-,TRBJ2-3,TRBV12-3/TRBV12-4,-,TGTGCCAGCAGCTTAAACTCAGGGGATACGCAGTATTTT,CASSLNSGDTQYF
TRBD1,TRBJ1-2,TRBV30,-,TGTGCCTGGAGTGTACGGCTAAGTAGGGGGCCCTTCTATGGCTACACCTTC,CAWSVRLSRGPFYGYTF
-,TRBJ2-7,TRBV6-6,-,TGTGCCAGCAGTTACTCGAAGGAGGCGCAGTACTTC,CASSYSKEAQYF
-,TRBJ2-1,TRBV10-1,-,TGCGCCAGCAGTGAATGGGAGGAACACAATGAGCAGTTCTTC,CASSEWEEHNEQFF
TRBD1,TRBJ1-2,TRBV6-5,-,TGTGCCAGCAGGGACAGACAGGGACATTTCTATGGCTACACCTTC,CASRDRQGHFYGYTF
-,TRBJ1-2,TRBV24-1,-,TGTGCCACCAGTGACCCCGGGACACCTACTAACTATGGCTACACCTTC,CATSDPGTPTNYGYTF
-,TRBJ1-6,TRBV15,-,TGTGCCACCAGCAGCGGGGGAATAAAGAATTCACCCCTCCACTTT,CATSSGGIKNSPLHF
TRBD1,TRBJ2-6,TRBV7-8,-,TGTGCCAGCAGTTCCCAGGGGGCGTCGGGGGCCAACGTCCTGACTTTC,CASSSQGASGANVLTF
TRBD1,TRBJ1-5,TRBV6-5,-,TGTGCCAGCATTCAGGGGGCGGGCAATCAGCCCCAGCATTTT,CASIQGAGNQPQHF
TRBD1,TRBJ1-2,TRBV4-2,-,TGTGCCAGCAGCCAAGATCTGGGACAGGGCTATGGCTACACCTTC,CASSQDLGQGYGYTF
-,TRBJ1-2,TRBV12-3/TRBV12-4,-,TGTGCCAGCAGTTTTGATTTGGGAGGCTACACCTTC,CASSFDLGGYTF
-,TRBJ2-2,TRBV5-5,-,TGTGCCAGCAGCCCCGTAGGCCCCGGGGAGCTGTTTTTT,CASSPVGPGELFF
TRBD1,TRBJ1-2,TRBV30,few,TGTGCCTGGAGGAGACAGGGGGCAAGTGGCTACACCTTC,CAWRRQGASGYTF
TRBD2,TRBJ2-1,TRBV7-8,-,TGTGCCAGCCTGAGAGGCAGGGGCCGGACTAGCGGGAGGGCCTCCTACAATGAGCAGTTCTTC,CASLRGRGRTSGRASYNEQFF
-,TRBJ1-1,TRBV9,-,TGTGCCAGCAGCGTAGGAATGGAGAACACTGAAGCTTTCTTT,CASSVGMENTEAFF
TRBD2,TRBJ2-7,TRBV7-8,-,TGTGCCAGCAGCTTGTCCGGGACTACGTACACCCCCTACGAGCAGTACTTC,CASSLSGTTYTPYEQYF
-,TRBJ1-1,TRBV28,-,TGTGCCAGCAGCTATTCAGCGAACACTGAAGCTTTCTTT,CASSYSANTEAFF
TRBD1,TRBJ1-4,TRBV28,-,TGTGCCAGCAGCACAGGGGGCAGGAATGAAAAACTGTTTTTT,CASSTGGRNEKLFF
-,TRBJ1-2,TRBV10-3,-,TGTGCCATCAGTGTTGGGGATAACTATGGCTACACCTTC,CAISVGDNYGYTF
-,TRBJ2-5,TRBV12-3/TRBV12-4,once,TGTGCCAGCAGTTTAGGGGAGACCCAGTACTTC,CASSLGETQYF
TRBD1,TRBJ1-1,TRBV5-1,-,TGCGCCAGCAGCTTGGGGACAGGGTTTTCCACTGAAGCTTTCTTT,CASSLGTGFSTEAFF
-,TRBJ1-3,TRBV6-2/TRBV6-3,few,TGTGCCAGCAGTTACGACAGGCCCTCTGGAAACACCATATATTTT,CASSYDRPSGNTIYF
-,TRBJ2-7,TRBV27,-,TGTGCCAGCAGTCAAGGCTGGCAGGCAGTATACGAGCAGTACTTC,CASSQGWQAVYEQYF
TRBD1,TRBJ2-2,TRBV3-1/TRBV3-2,-,TGTGCCAGCAGCTTACCGGGACAGGTACACACCGGGGAGCTGTTTTTT,CASSLPGQVHTGELFF
-,TRBJ2-2,TRBV14,-,TGTGCCAGCAGCCAAGTACGGCAAGGGGAGCTGTTTTTT,CASSQVRQGELFF
-,TRBJ1-5,TRBV6-5,-,TGTGCCAGCATTGGGGACGGGGGTTTGGGGCAGCCCCAGCATTTT,CASIGDGGLGQPQHF
-,TRBJ2-3,TRBV7-9,once,TGTGCCAGCAGCTCCAATTCAGCAAGTACGCAGTATTTT,CASSSNSASTQYF
-,TRBJ2-7,TRBV18,few,TGTGCCAGCTCATCCTCCTTGGGGGCCGACGAGCAGTACTTC,CASSSSLGADEQYF
-,TRBJ2-7,TRBV6-5,-,TGTGCCAGCAGTTACTCGATGCGACTAGCCTACGAGCAGTACTTC,CASSYSMRLAYEQYF
TRBD1,TRBJ1-2,TRBV5-6,-,TGTGCCAGCAGCGTAACCGGGACAGGGAACTATGGCTACACCTTC,CASSVTGTGNYGYTF
-,TRBJ2-1,TRBV5-4,few,TGTGCCAGCAGCTTGGGCTTTTCCTACAATGAGCAGTTCTTC,CASSLGFSYNEQFF
TRBD1,TRBJ1-4,TRBV2,-,TGTGCCAGCAGTCTGGAGGACAGGGGGGATGAAAAACTGTTTTTT,CASSLEDRGDEKLFF
-,TRBJ2-1,TRBV6-4,-,TGTGCCAGCAGCGCCGAGGGGGGGCCACGGGAGCAGTTCTTC,CASSAEGGPREQFF
-,TRBJ2-3,TRBV29-1,-,TGCAGCGTTGGTGCCGACCTTAGCACAGATACGCAGTATTTT,CSVGADLSTDTQYF
-,TRBJ1-4,TRBV10-3,few,TGTGCCTCATCCAGACAGCAAACTAATGAAAAACTGTTTTTT,CASSRQQTNEKLFF